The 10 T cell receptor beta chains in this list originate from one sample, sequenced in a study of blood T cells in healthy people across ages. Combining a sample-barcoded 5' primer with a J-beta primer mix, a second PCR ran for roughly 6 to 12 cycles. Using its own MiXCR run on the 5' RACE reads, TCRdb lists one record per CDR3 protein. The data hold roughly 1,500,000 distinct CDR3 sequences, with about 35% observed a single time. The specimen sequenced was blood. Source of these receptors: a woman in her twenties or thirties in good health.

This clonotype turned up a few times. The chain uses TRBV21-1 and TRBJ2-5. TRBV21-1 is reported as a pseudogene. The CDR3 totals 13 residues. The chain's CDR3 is CASSKAGICSQYF. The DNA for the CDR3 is TGTGCCAGCAGCAAAGCGGGAATTTGTTCCCAGTACTTC.

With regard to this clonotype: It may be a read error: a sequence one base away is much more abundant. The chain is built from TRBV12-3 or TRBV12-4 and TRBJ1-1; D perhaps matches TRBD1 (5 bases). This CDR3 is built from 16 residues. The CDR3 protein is CAGSSGVSGPHTEAFF. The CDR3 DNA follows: TGTGCCGGCAGTTCGGGGGTTAGCGGGCCTCACACTGAAGCTTTCTTT.

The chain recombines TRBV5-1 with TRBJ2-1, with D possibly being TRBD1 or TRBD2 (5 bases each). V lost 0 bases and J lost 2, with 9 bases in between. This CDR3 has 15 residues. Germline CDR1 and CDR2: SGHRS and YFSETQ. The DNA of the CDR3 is TGCGCCAGCAGCTTGGAGGTGGGGGCCTACAATGAGCAGTTCTTC. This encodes CASSLEVGAYNEQFF.

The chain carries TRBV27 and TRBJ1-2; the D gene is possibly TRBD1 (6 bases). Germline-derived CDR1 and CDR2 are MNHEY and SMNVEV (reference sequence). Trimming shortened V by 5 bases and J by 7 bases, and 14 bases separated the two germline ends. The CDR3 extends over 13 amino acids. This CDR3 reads CASSQLTGFGYTF. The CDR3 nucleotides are TGTGCCAGCAGTCAATTAACAGGGTTTGGCTACACCTTC.

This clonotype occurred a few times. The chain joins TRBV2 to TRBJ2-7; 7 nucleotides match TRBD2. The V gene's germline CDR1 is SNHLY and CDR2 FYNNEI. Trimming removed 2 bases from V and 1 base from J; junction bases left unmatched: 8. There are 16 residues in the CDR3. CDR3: CASSEMPGLPSYEQYF. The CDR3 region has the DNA TGTGCCAGCAGTGAAATGCCGGGACTACCATCCTACGAGCAGTACTTC.

CDR3 protein: CSAKGGFNTEAFF. CDR3 coding DNA: TGCAGTGCCAAGGGGGGGTTTAACACTGAAGCTTTCTTT. The genes are TRBV20-1 and TRBJ1-1; TRBD1 is a possible D gene (6 bases). Trimming left V 6 bases short and J 2 bases short, with 13 bases between. Germline V lookup: CDR1 DFQATT, CDR2 SNEGSKA (reference sequence). The CDR3 has 13 residues.

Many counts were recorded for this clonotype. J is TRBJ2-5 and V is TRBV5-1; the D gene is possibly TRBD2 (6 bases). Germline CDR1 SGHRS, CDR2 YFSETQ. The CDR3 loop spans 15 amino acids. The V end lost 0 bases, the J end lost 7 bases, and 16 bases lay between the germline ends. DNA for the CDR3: TGCGCCAGCAGCTTGGACTTCGGGGGACCTTCGACCCAGTACTTC. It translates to CASSLDFGGPSTQYF.

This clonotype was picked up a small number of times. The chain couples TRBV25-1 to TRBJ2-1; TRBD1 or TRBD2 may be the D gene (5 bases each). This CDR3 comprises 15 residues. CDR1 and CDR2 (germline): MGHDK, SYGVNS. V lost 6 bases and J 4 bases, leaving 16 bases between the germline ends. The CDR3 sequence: CASRETGRKYNEQFF. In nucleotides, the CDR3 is TGTGCCAGCAGGGAAACGGGACGGAAATACAATGAGCAGTTCTTC.

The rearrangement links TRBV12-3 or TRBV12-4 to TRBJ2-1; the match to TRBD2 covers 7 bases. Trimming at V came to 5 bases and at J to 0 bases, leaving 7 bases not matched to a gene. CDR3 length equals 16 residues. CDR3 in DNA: TGTGCCAGCAGTGGGGTGACTAGCCGCTCCTACAATGAGCAGTTCTTC. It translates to CASSGVTSRSYNEQFF.

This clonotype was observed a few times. Here the CDR3 DNA reads TGTGCCAGCAGAGGGGGGCACGGGGCCAACGTCCTGACTTTC. Translating it yields CASRGGHGANVLTF. This chain connects TRBV27 to TRBJ2-6, with D perhaps matching TRBD1 or TRBD2 (6 bases each). V was pared by 6 bases and J by 4 bases, with 10 bases between. Germline V gives CDR1 MNHEY, CDR2 SMNVEV (reference sequence). CDR3 size: 14 residues. Based on the CDR3 plus reference TRBV27 and TRBJ2-6, the full variable domain is EAQVTQNPRYLITVTGKKLTVTCSQNMNHEYMSWYRQDPGLGLRQIYYSMNVEVTDKGDVPEGYKVSRKEKRNFPLILESPSPNQTSLYFCASRGGHGANVLTFGAGSRLTVL.